This entry lists 12 T cell receptor beta chains sequenced from one sample in a study of cytomegalovirus exposure and HLA in healthy donors. PCR primers comprised 60 Vbeta and 13 Jbeta primers. Profiled with immunoSEQ multiplex PCR; TCRdb holds only in-frame clones, not every one. The table lists roughly 150,000 clones, approximately 80% of them singletons. The sequenced sample was PBMCs. The receptors stem from a man younger than 45 in good health and CMV-seronegative.

CDR3 nucleotides: TGTGCCAGCAGTCCAAGAGACAATCCCCGCTCCTACGAGCAGTACTTC. Its protein is CASSPRDNPRSYEQYF. The chain carries TRBV6-6 and TRBJ2-7; D is ambiguous. This CDR3 is built from 16 residues. Per germline, CDR1 MNHNY and CDR2 SVGAGI (reference sequence). V lost 5 bases and J lost 0, with 17 bases in between.

V gene TRBV4-1 combines with J gene TRBJ2-1, with TRBD2 as a possible D gene (5 bases). V was cut by 2 bases and J by 9 bases, with 20 bases left in between. Germline-derived CDR1 and CDR2 are MGHRA and YSYEKL. This CDR3 region has 16 residues. The DNA of the CDR3 is TGCGCCAGCAGCCAAACGCGGCAGTTCCTTGAGGGTGAGCAGTTCTTC. Residues: CASSQTRQFLEGEQFF.

The rearrangement joins TRBV30 to TRBJ2-1, with 8 bases identical to TRBD2. Germline CDR1 is GTSNPN and CDR2 is SVGIG (reference sequence). This CDR3 spans 16 amino acids. With V trimmed by 3 bases and J by 0 bases, 7 bases remained unmatched. CDR3 bases: TGTGCCTGGAGCCCCCTAGCGGGCGACTCCTACAATGAGCAGTTCTTC. Translating gives CAWSPLAGDSYNEQFF. The full variable domain, rest sourced from reference TRBV30 and TRBJ2-1, is SQTIHQWPATLVQPVGSPLSLECTVEGTSNPNLYWYRQAAGRGLQLLFYSVGIGQISSEVPQNLSASRPQDRQFILSSKKLLLSDSGFYLCAWSPLAGDSYNEQFFGPGTRLTVL.

V usage is TRBV29-1 and J usage is TRBJ2-3, with 10 positions matching TRBD2. CDR1 and CDR2 (germline): SQVTM, ANQGSEA. The V segment lost 8 bases and the J segment 4 bases; nucleotides outside the gene matches: 6. This CDR3 has 13 amino acids. CDR3 region: CSLSGRMSDTQYF. The CDR3 bases are TGCAGCCTTAGCGGGAGGATGTCAGATACGCAGTATTTT.

This clone was counted once. V usage is TRBV28 and J usage is TRBJ1-2, with a weak D call TRBD1 (6 bases). The CDR3 has 14 residues. Trimming cost V 2 bases and J 6 bases, with 13 bases left between them. Germline CDR1 MDHEN, CDR2 SYDVKM. The CDR3 coding sequence is TGTGCCAGCAGTTTACGCCGCCGGACAGATGGCTACACCTTC. Amino acid sequence: CASSLRRRTDGYTF.

V and J are TRBV7-9 and TRBJ1-2; TRBD1 matches 10 bases. The V gene end was trimmed by 3 bases and the J gene end by 8 bases; junction bases not matched to a gene: 6. CDR3 length equals 14 residues. Germline CDR1 is SEHNR and CDR2 is FQNEAQ (reference sequence). The DNA for the CDR3 is TGTGCCAGCAGCTTGGGACAGGGGCTCGAAGGCTACACCTTC. It yields the protein CASSLGQGLEGYTF.

This chain connects TRBV6-6 to TRBJ2-7, with TRBD1 as a possible D gene (6 bases). V was trimmed by 3 bases and J by 2 bases, leaving 14 bases between them. The CDR3 is 15 residues long. Germline-derived CDR1 and CDR2 are MNHNY and SVGAGI (reference sequence). The CDR3 reads CASSYYDRSTYEQYF. The CDR3 DNA follows: TGTGCCAGCAGTTATTATGACAGGTCCACCTACGAGCAGTACTTC.

V usage is TRBV18 and J usage is TRBJ1-3; possible D gene TRBD1, 5 bases. Germline V gene data show CDR1 as KGHSH and CDR2 as LQKENI. There are 15 residues in the CDR3. The V end lost 5 bases, the J end lost 0 bases, and 11 bases lay between the germline ends. The CDR3 bases are TGTGCCAGCTCATTCGACAGACCCTCTGGAAACACCATATATTTT. It encodes CASSFDRPSGNTIYF.

The gene calls are TRBV6-6 and TRBJ2-7; TRBD1 aligns across 10 bases. The germline gives CDR1 MNHNY, CDR2 SVGAGI (reference sequence). This CDR3 region has 16 residues. Germline trimming cut 5 bases from V and 3 bases from J; bases unmatched to any gene: 10. CDR3 sequence (DNA): TGTGCCAGCAGTCCATCGACAGGGGGCACAATCTACGAGCAGTACTTC. Its translation: CASSPSTGGTIYEQYF.

The gene calls are TRBV27 and TRBJ2-2; D is perhaps TRBD2 (6 bases). V lost 5 bases, J lost 0 bases, and 16 bases lay in between. Germline CDR1 MNHEY, CDR2 SMNVEV (reference sequence). This CDR3 has 17 residues. In nucleotides, the CDR3 is TGTGCCAGCAGTCCATGGGGACTCCGAACGAACACCGGGGAGCTGTTTTTT. This gives the protein CASSPWGLRTNTGELFF.

This clone was picked up a small number of times. The gene calls are TRBV6-1 and TRBJ1-4, with TRBD1 matching 9 bases. The germline gives CDR1 MNHNS, CDR2 SASEGT. This CDR3 spans 16 amino acids. V was clipped by 3 bases and J by 1 base; unmatched bases: 3. Here the CDR3 DNA reads TGTGCCAGCAGTGATCCGGGACAGGGAACTAATGAAAAACTGTTTTTT. It codes for CASSDPGQGTNEKLFF.

This chain joins TRBV15 and TRBJ2-7, with TRBD1 matching 8 bases. Per germline, CDR1 LNHNV and CDR2 YYDKDF (reference sequence). Trimming cost V 0 bases and J 5 bases; bases outside gene matches: 18. This CDR3 is 19 amino acids long. In nucleotides, the CDR3 is TGTGCCACCAGCAGAGATCTTACGGGCAGGGGGCTTTCTATGAACGAGCAGTACTTC. Amino acids: CATSRDLTGRGLSMNEQYF.